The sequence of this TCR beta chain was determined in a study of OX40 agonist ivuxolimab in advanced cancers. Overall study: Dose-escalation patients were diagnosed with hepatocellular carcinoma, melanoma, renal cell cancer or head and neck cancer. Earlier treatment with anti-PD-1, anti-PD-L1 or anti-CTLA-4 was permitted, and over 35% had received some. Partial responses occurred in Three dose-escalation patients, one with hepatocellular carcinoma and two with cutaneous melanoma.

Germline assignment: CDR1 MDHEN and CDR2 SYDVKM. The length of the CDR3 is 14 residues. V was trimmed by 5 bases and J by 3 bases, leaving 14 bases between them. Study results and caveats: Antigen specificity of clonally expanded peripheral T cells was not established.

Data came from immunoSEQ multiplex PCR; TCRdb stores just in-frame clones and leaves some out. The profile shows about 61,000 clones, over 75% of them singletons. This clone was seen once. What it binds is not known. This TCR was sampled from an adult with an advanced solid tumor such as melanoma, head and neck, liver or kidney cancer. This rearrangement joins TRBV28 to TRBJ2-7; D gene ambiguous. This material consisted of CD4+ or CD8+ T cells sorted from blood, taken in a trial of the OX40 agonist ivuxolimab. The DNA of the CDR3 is TGTGCCAGCAGTGATGACCTGGCGGACTACGAGCAGTACTTC. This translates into CASSDDLADYEQYF. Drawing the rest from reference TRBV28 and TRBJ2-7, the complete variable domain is DVKVTQSSRYLVKRTGEKVFLECVQDMDHENMFWYRQDPGLGLRLIYFSYDVKMKEKGDIPEGYSVSREKKERFSLILESASTNQTSMYLCASSDDLADYEQYFGPGTRLTVT.